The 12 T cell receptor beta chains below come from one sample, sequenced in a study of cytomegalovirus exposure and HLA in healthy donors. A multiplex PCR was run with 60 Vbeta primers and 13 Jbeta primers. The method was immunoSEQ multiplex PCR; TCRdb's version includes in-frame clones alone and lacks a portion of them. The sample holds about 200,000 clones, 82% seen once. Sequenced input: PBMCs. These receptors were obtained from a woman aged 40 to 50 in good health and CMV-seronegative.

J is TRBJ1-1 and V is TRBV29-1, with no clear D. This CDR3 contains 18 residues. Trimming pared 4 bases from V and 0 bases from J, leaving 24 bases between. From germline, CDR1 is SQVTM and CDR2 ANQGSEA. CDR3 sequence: CSVVSGWSRGRMNTEAFF. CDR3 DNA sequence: TGCAGCGTTGTTTCCGGTTGGAGTCGGGGTCGCATGAACACTGAAGCTTTCTTT.

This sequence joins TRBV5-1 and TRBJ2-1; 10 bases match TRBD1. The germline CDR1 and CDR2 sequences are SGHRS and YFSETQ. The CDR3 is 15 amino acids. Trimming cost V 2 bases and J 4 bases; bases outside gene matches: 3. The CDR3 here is CASSFPGQGYNEQFF. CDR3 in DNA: TGCGCCAGCAGCTTCCCGGGACAGGGGTACAATGAGCAGTTCTTC.

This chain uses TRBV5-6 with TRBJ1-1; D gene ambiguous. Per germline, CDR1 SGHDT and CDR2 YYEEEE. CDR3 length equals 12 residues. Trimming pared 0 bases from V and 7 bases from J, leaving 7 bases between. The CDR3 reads CASSLGLGEAFF. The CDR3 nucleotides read TGTGCCAGCAGCTTGGGACTTGGTGAAGCTTTCTTT.

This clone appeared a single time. The CDR3 DNA is TGTGCCAGCAGCTCGACTTTGGCAACCTACGAGCAGTACTTC. Its protein is CASSSTLATYEQYF. The chain uses TRBV7-9 and TRBJ2-7, with no clear D. The length of the CDR3 is 14 residues. The germline gives CDR1 SEHNR, CDR2 FQNEAQ (reference sequence). Deletions cut 4 bases from V and 2 bases from J, with 12 bases between.

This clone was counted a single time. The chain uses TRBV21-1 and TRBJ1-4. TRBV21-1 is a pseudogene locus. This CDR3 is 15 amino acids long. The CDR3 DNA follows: TGTGCCAGCAGCAAGCGGAACGCAACTAATGAAAAACTGTTTTTT. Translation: CASSKRNATNEKLFF.

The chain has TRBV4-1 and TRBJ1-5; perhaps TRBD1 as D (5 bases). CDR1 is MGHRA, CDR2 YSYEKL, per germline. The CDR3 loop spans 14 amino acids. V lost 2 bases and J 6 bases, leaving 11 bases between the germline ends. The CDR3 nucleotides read TGCGCCAGCAGCCAATCGACAGCGATTCAGCCCCAGCATTTT. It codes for CASSQSTAIQPQHF.

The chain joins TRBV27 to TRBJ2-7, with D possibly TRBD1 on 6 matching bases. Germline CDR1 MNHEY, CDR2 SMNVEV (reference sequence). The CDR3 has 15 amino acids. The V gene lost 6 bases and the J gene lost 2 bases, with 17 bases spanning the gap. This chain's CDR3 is CASSFLTQGPYEQYF. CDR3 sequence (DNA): TGTGCCAGCAGCTTTCTGACCCAGGGGCCCTACGAGCAGTACTTC.

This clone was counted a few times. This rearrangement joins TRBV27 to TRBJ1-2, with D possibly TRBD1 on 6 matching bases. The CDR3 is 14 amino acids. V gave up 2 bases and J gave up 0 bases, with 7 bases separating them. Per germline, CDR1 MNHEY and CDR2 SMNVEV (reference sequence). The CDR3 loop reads CASSLDRPNYGYTF. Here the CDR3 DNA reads TGTGCCAGCAGTTTAGACAGGCCTAACTATGGCTACACCTTC.

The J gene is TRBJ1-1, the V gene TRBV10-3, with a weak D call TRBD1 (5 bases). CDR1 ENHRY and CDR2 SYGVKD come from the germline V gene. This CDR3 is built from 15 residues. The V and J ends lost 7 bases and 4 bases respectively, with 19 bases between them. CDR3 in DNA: TGTGCCATCAATGACCCGGGGGTTTTGGTCACTGAAGCTTTCTTT. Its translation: CAINDPGVLVTEAFF.

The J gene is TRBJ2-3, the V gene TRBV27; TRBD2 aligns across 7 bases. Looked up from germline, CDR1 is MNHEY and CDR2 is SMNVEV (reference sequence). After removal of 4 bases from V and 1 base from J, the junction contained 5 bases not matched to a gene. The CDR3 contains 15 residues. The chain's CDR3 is CASSWGGAGTDTQYF. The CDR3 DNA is TGTGCCAGCAGTTGGGGGGGAGCCGGCACAGATACGCAGTATTTT.

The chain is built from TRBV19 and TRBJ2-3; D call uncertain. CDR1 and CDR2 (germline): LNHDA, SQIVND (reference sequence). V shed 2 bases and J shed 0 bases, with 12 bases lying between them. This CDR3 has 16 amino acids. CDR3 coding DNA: TGTGCCAGTAGTATAAAGCGCGGAAGGAGCACAGATACGCAGTATTTT. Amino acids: CASSIKRGRSTDTQYF.

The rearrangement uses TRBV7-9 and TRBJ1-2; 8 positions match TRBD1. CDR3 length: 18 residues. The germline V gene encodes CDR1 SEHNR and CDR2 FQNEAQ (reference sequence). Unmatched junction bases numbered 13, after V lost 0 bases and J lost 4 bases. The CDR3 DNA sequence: TGTGCCAGCAGCTTAGCCTCGGGTTCAGGGGGCGTTATCTATGGCTACACCTTC. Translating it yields CASSLASGSGGVIYGYTF.